The clone carrying this TCR beta chain was seen many times. Its antigen remains unidentified. The CDR3 runs 14 residues. V was clipped by 4 bases and J by 1 base, with 11 bases between them. Germline CDR1 and CDR2: SGHRS and YFSETQ. Fresh peripheral blood, around 10 ml of it, supplied the PBMCs. These data come from a study of T cells in Graves' hyperthyroidism and ophthalmopathy. The study's findings and limits: Ophthalmopathy was distinguished from stable hyperthyroidism by 13 V-J signatures.

The TCR beta CDR3 regions underwent amplification using RNA transcripts as the source. Initially, a first-round RT-PCR of the TCR CDR3 employed the HTBI primer set. MiXCR was run by TCRdb on the multiplex PCR reads, yielding one entry per CDR3 protein. The sample consists of approximately 640,000 distinct CDR3 sequences, around 15% of them appearing once. The sequenced sample consisted of blood. The sequence came from a woman between 25 and 40 years old with Graves' hyperthyroidism. V usage is TRBV5-1 and J usage is TRBJ1-1, with D maybe TRBD1 (6 bases). CDR3 region: CASSGGHTNTEAFF. The CDR3 DNA reads as TGCGCCAGCAGCGGGGGACATACGAACACTGAAGCTTTCTTT.